This T cell receptor beta chain derives from a study of cytomegalovirus exposure and HLA in healthy donors. Study at large: Membership in the Caucasian-associated ancestry cluster was found for around 81% of about 430 genotyped donors. Findings and limits, study-wide: Prediction of most subjects' HLA-A and HLA-B alleles by TCR beta sequences was reportedly accurate. Because they were indistinguishable, some V segments, including TRBV6-2 and TRBV6-3, were excluded. Earlier findings revealed that most TCR beta V segments proved productive either about 87% or about 30% of the time.

The study ran its PCR with 60 Vbeta and 13 Jbeta primers. This table comes from immunoSEQ multiplex PCR, and its TCRdb copy is limited to in-frame clones, with some not included. The repertoire holds fewer than 300,000 clones, with just over 85% as singletons. This CDR3 comprises 17 residues. Germline V gives CDR1 SGHNT, CDR2 YYREEE (reference sequence). The J segment lost 0 bases and the V segment lost 2 bases, leaving 11 bases of the junction unmatched. As for this clone: The antigen remains undetermined.

This sequence joins TRBV5-4 and TRBJ2-7; 7 bases match TRBD1. The receptor was derived from a middle-aged man in good health and CMV-seropositive. The sample consisted of PBMCs. The CDR3 coding sequence is TGTGCCAGCAGCTTCGACAGGGTCGGACTCATCTCCTACGAGCAGTACTTC. This gives the protein CASSFDRVGLISYEQYF.